Listed here is a single T cell receptor (beta chain). The data originate from a study of blood T cell repertoires in COVID-19. About the study: Sources were T cells, B-cell-depleted T cells, or PBMCs; the material itself was cDNA or gDNA.

Assay: immunoSEQ multiplex PCR; the TCRdb copy retains only in-frame clones and omits some. The sample includes roughly 230,000 clones, approximately 86% of them seen just once. From germline, CDR1 is KGHSH and CDR2 LQKENI. The CDR3 is 16 amino acids. Losses at the gene ends were 3 bases for V and 6 bases for J; bases not matched to a gene: 10. The sample consisted of peripheral blood. V usage is TRBV18 and J usage is TRBJ2-3; 9 bases agree with TRBD2. This clonotype was sampled from a woman older than 75 with acute or convalescent COVID-19. CDR3 bases: TGTGCCAGCTCACCGATAGCGGGGGCGAGAGGGGATACGCAGTATTTT. Residues: CASSPIAGARGDTQYF. The variable domain in full, completed from reference TRBV18 and TRBJ2-3, reads NAGVMQNPRHLVRRRGQEARLRCSPMKGHSHVYWYRQLPEEGLKFMVYLQKENIIDESGMPKERFSAEFPKEGPSILRIQQVVRGDSAAYFCASSPIAGARGDTQYFGPGTRLTVL.